A single sample gave rise to the 19 T cell receptor beta chains below, sequenced in a study of T and B cells in COVID-19 patients. From blood, roughly 220-550 ng of genomic DNA served as TRB template. Multiplex PCR with BIOMED2 TRB-A/B primer pools amplified TRB rearrangements. TCRdb passed the multiplex PCR reads through MiXCR, listing each CDR3 protein once. The repertoire holds fewer than 6,500 distinct CDR3 sequences, around 20% seen once, with 6.5% in the top ten. The sample was blood. Every receptor here comes from a human donor who had recovered from COVID-19.

CDR3 amino acids: CASSLEPSGRLTYEQYF. The CDR3 DNA reads TGCGCCAGCAGCTTGGAGCCTAGCGGGAGATTAACCTACGAGCAGTACTTC. J is TRBJ2-7 and V is TRBV5-1, with 10 bases fitting TRBD2. CDR3 length: 17 amino acids. The germline V gene encodes CDR1 SGHRS and CDR2 YFSETQ. V lost 0 bases and J lost 2; bases outside the gene matches: 8.

This clonotype has more than one count but fewer than ten. The V and J genes are TRBV20-1 and TRBJ2-2; no definite D call. Trimming removed 1 base from V and 3 bases from J, with 9 bases in between. In germline, CDR1 is DFQATT, CDR2 SNEGSKA (reference sequence). The CDR3 has 14 amino acids. CDR3 sequence reads: CSARGSLYTGELFF. CDR3 bases: TGCAGTGCTAGAGGTTCACTATACACCGGGGAGCTGTTTTTT.

This clonotype is medium-sized by share. The chain uses TRBV6-5 and TRBJ2-1; 8 bases map to TRBD1. The CDR3 runs 12 residues. Trimming cost V 6 bases and J 6 bases; bases outside gene matches: 1. Germline values: CDR1 MNHEY, CDR2 SVGAGI. CDR3 coding DNA: TGTGCCAGCAGGGACAGGGTCAATGAGCAGTTCTTC. This translates into CASRDRVNEQFF.

The V call is TRBV4-3, the J call TRBJ1-2, with unresolved D. The CDR3 runs 11 residues. Deletions cut 1 base from V and 8 bases from J, with 5 bases between. Germline values: CDR1 LGHNA, CDR2 YSLEER. CDR3: CASSQGAGYTF. CDR3 DNA sequence: TGCGCCAGCAGCCAAGGGGCGGGCTACACCTTC.

Relative to its sample, this clonotype is large. The chain uses TRBV19 and TRBJ2-7; D unresolved. This CDR3 has 12 residues. Trimming removed 5 bases at V and 5 bases at J, with 10 bases between. Germline assignment: CDR1 LNHDA and CDR2 SQIVND (reference sequence). The CDR3 here is CASSSTWNEQYF. The CDR3 DNA sequence: TGTGCCAGTAGTTCTACTTGGAACGAGCAGTACTTC. Full variable domain (remainder filled in from reference TRBV19 and TRBJ2-7): DGGITQSPKYLFRKEGQNVTLSCEQNLNHDAMYWYRQDPGQGLRLIYYSQIVNDFQKGDIAEGYSVSREKKESFPLTVTSAQKNPTAFYLCASSSTWNEQYFGPGTRLTVT.

The rearrangement links TRBV19 to TRBJ1-2, with 8 bases matching TRBD1. This CDR3 has 13 amino acids. V dropped 7 bases and J dropped 3; count of bases not matched to a gene: 4. CDR1 LNHDA and CDR2 SQIVND come from the germline V gene (reference sequence). CDR3 in DNA: TGTGCCAGTACCCCGGACAGGGACTATGGCTACACCTTC. Its protein product is CASTPDRDYGYTF.

In its sample, this clonotype was seen a few times. The chain combines TRBV19 with TRBJ2-3, with no clear D. V was clipped by 5 bases and J by 1 base, with 13 bases between them. This CDR3 region has 15 residues. Germline V gene lookup returns CDR1 LNHDA and CDR2 SQIVND (reference sequence). CDR3 nucleotide sequence: TGTGCCAGTAGTTGGGCAGCTGGTGGCACAGATACGCAGTATTTT. Amino acid sequence: CASSWAAGGTDTQYF.

This CDR3 is CASSTGTSGRANTDTQYF. The CDR3 bases are TGTGCCAGTAGTACCGGGACTAGCGGGAGGGCCAATACAGATACGCAGTATTTT. The chain uses TRBV19 and TRBJ2-3; TRBD2 matches 16 bases. The CDR3 loop spans 18 amino acids. V shed 4 bases and J 3 bases; nucleotides not matched to a gene: 7. Germline V CDR1 and CDR2: LNHDA, SQIVND (reference sequence).

This clonotype showed up just a few times. This chain connects TRBV20-1 to TRBJ1-5; no reliable D call. The V end was cut by 4 bases, the J end by 3 bases, with 10 bases between. Germline lookup yields CDR1 DFQATT and CDR2 SNEGSKA (reference sequence). CDR3 size: 13 residues. CDR3 nucleotides: TGCAGTGCTACCGAAAGCTTCAATCAGCCCCAGCATTTT. This translates into CSATESFNQPQHF.

This clonotype is medium-sized within its sample. The gene calls are TRBV5-4 and TRBJ2-1; D not resolved. Germline V gene sequence: CDR1 SGHNT, CDR2 YYREEE (reference sequence). The CDR3 runs to 15 residues. V was trimmed by 1 base and J by 4 bases, leaving 12 bases between them. Here the CDR3 DNA reads TGTGCCAGCAGCTTGTCAGATAGATATTACAATGAGCAGTTCTTC. Protein product: CASSLSDRYYNEQFF.

A few counts support this clonotype. The chain carries TRBV7-9 and TRBJ1-2, with D uncertain. V was shortened by 0 bases and J by 5 bases, with 7 bases between the two germline ends. CDR1 SEHNR and CDR2 FQNEAQ come from the germline V gene (reference sequence). CDR3 length: 13 amino acids. The CDR3 sequence is CASSLAVTYGYTF. The CDR3 DNA is TGTGCCAGCAGCTTAGCGGTGACATATGGCTACACCTTC.

This clonotype was detected a few times. The rearrangement uses TRBV6-6 and TRBJ1-1; 7 bases agree with TRBD1. Germline V gene lookup returns CDR1 MNHNY and CDR2 SVGAGI (reference sequence). V was pared by 6 bases and J by 5 bases, with 9 bases of the junction left unmatched. The CDR3 has 14 amino acids. The CDR3 region has the DNA TGTGCCAGCAGGAACACAGGGGCGAGGACTGAAGCTTTCTTT. Protein sequence: CASRNTGARTEAFF.

This clonotype was seen a handful of times. The genes are TRBV7-9 and TRBJ1-1, with D perhaps matching TRBD1 (5 bases). Looked up from germline, CDR1 is SEHNR and CDR2 is FQNEAQ (reference sequence). The CDR3 has 12 amino acids. Trimming took off 8 bases at V and 5 bases at J, with 12 bases between the two ends. The CDR3 bases are TGTGCCAGCGTGGGGGGTGGTACTGAAGCTTTCTTT. It specifies CASVGGGTEAFF.

By frequency in the sample, this clonotype is medium-sized. CDR3 sequence (DNA): TGTGCCAGTAAAAATTTTAAGGGGGCCGCAAATTCACCCCTCCACTTT. It specifies CASKNFKGAANSPLHF. J is TRBJ1-6 and V is TRBV19, with TRBD1 matching 7 bases. V was pared by 7 bases and J by 7 bases, with 13 bases of the junction left unmatched. The CDR3 is 16 amino acids. Germline V lookup: CDR1 LNHDA, CDR2 SQIVND (reference sequence). The full variable domain, with the rest looked up from reference TRBV19 and TRBJ1-6, is DGGITQSPKYLFRKEGQNVTLSCEQNLNHDAMYWYRQDPGQGLRLIYYSQIVNDFQKGDIAEGYSVSREKKESFPLTVTSAQKNPTAFYLCASKNFKGAANSPLHFGNGTRLTVT.

This clonotype was seen ten or more times. The V and J genes are TRBV27 and TRBJ1-5; D call uncertain. Germline V CDR1 and CDR2: MNHEY, SMNVEV (reference sequence). V was shortened by 4 bases and J by 5 bases, with 9 bases between the two germline ends. The CDR3 contains 13 residues. As DNA, the CDR3 is TGTGCCAGCAGTTCCACCGTCGATCAGCCCCAGCATTTT. Amino acids: CASSSTVDQPQHF.

CDR3 nucleotides: TGCGCCAGCAGCCAAGTGGGGAGGGATTCACCCCTCCACTTT. It is translated as CASSQVGRDSPLHF. The chain recombines TRBV4-1 with TRBJ1-6; the D is unclear. CDR1 is MGHRA, CDR2 YSYEKL, per germline. There are 14 residues in the CDR3. Trimming removed 1 base from V and 8 bases from J, with 9 bases in between.

By its share, this clonotype is medium-sized (0.01 to 0.1%). V and J are TRBV18 and TRBJ2-2; 8 bases are shared with TRBD1. The CDR3 covers 17 residues. The J segment lost 2 bases and the V segment lost 2 bases, leaving 7 bases of the junction unmatched. Germline CDR1 and CDR2: KGHSH and LQKENI. The CDR3 loop reads CASSPLAGGRNTGELFF. The CDR3 DNA sequence: TGTGCCAGCTCACCATTGGCAGGGGGCAGAAACACCGGGGAGCTGTTTTTT. Using reference TRBV18 and TRBJ2-2 for the parts outside the CDR3, the full variable domain is NAGVMQNPRHLVRRRGQEARLRCSPMKGHSHVYWYRQLPEEGLKFMVYLQKENIIDESGMPKERFSAEFPKEGPSILRIQQVVRGDSAAYFCASSPLAGGRNTGELFFGEGSRLTVL.

This clonotype is classed as medium-sized. The gene calls are TRBV10-3 and TRBJ1-3; D is unclear. Trimming stripped 10 bases from V and 0 bases from J, with 7 bases between. The CDR3 length is 12 residues. The germline gives CDR1 ENHRY, CDR2 SYGVKD. CDR3 DNA: TGTGCCAGCGAGAGCTCTGGAAACACCATATATTTT. Translated: CASESSGNTIYF.

J is TRBJ2-1 and V is TRBV5-1, with TRBD1 as a possible D gene (6 bases). The CDR3 covers 15 residues. The germline CDR1 and CDR2 sequences are SGHRS and YFSETQ. Trimming took 0 bases from V and 3 from J, leaving 10 bases between them. The CDR3 DNA reads TGCGCCAGCAGCTTGGAGGGGGACGACTACAATGAGCAGTTCTTC. This sequence encodes CASSLEGDDYNEQFF.